A selection of T cell receptor beta chains follows, all from one sample in a study of T cells in Graves' hyperthyroidism and ophthalmopathy. TCRdb redid the calling of the multiplex PCR reads with MiXCR, one entry per CDR3 protein. The table shows a few hundred thousand distinct CDR3 sequences, with roughly 14% occurring only once. The sequenced material came from blood. The receptors originated from a woman in her thirties or forties with Graves' hyperthyroidism that later progressed to Graves' ophthalmopathy. CDR3s include the opening cysteine and the closing phenylalanine or tryptophan. Each record gives: J gene, D gene, clone size, V gene, CDR3 DNA, CDR3 protein. D genes are given only for firm matches. Expanded clones get a size class; other rows say once, few or many, or leave the size out.

TRBJ2-7	TRBD2	many	TRBV6-2/TRBV6-3	TGTGCCAGCAGTCCGGCGGCTCTAGCGGGAGGATCTGGGGAGCAGTACTTC	CASSPAALAGGSGEQYF
TRBJ2-3	.	many	TRBV11-2	TGTGCCAGCAGCTTAGCCGGGAGCTCGGGAGATACGCAGTATTTT	CASSLAGSSGDTQYF
TRBJ2-2	.	many	TRBV6-1	TGTGCCATTGAAGAAGGGGGGGGGGCGTCCACCGGGGAGCTGTTTTTT	CAIEEGGGASTGELFF
TRBJ2-7	TRBD2	many	TRBV12-3/TRBV12-4	TGTGCCAGCAGTTTAGCGGCCGGGGGGTACGAGCAGTACTTC	CASSLAAGGYEQYF
TRBJ2-2	.	.	TRBV28	TGTGCCAGCAGGCTCCGCCGACATAACACCGGGGAGCTGTTTTTT	CASRLRRHNTGELFF
TRBJ1-1	.	many	TRBV6-2/TRBV6-3	TGTGCCAGCAGGGGGCTTAGGACTGAAGCTTTCTTT	CASRGLRTEAFF
TRBJ1-1	.	many	TRBV18	TGTGCCAGCTCACCAGCCTGGCAGGGGAACACTGAAGCTTTCTTT	CASSPAWQGNTEAFF
TRBJ2-7	TRBD2	many	TRBV12-3/TRBV12-4	TGTGCCAGCAGTTTGTGGCTAGCGGGAGTACCCTACGAGCAGTACTTC	CASSLWLAGVPYEQYF
TRBJ1-1	TRBD1	.	TRBV11-2	TGTGCCAGCAGCGGGTGGACAGGGCCCATGAACACTGAAGCTTTCTTT	CASSGWTGPMNTEAFF
TRBJ2-3	TRBD1	many	TRBV24-1	TGTGCCACCAGTGGAACAGGGGAGACTAGCACAGATACGCAGTATTTT	CATSGTGETSTDTQYF
TRBJ1-2	.	.	TRBV6-1	TGTGCCAGCAGGACGACAAGTGAGGTTGGCTACACCTTC	CASRTTSEVGYTF
TRBJ1-5	.	few	TRBV5-5	TGTGCCAGCAGCTTTAAGAGGGATCAGCCCCAGCATTTT	CASSFKRDQPQHF
TRBJ2-1	.	.	TRBV27	TGTGCCAGCAGTTTGATCAACTCCTACAATGAGCAGTTCTTC	CASSLINSYNEQFF
TRBJ2-7	.	many	TRBV18	TGTGCCAGCTCCCCAGGGCCAGAGCCCCTCTACGAGCAGTACTTC	CASSPGPEPLYEQYF
TRBJ2-2	.	.	TRBV7-3	TGTGCCAGCAGCTTATATGACTCCGGGGAGCTGTTTTTT	CASSLYDSGELFF
TRBJ2-1	TRBD2	many	TRBV29-1	TGCAGCGTTGAAGTTAGCGGGAGGGCAAGTGAGCAGTTCTTC	CSVEVSGRASEQFF
TRBJ2-7	TRBD1	.	TRBV14	TGTGCCAGCAGCCCCCGGGACAGGGGGAGTCAGGAGCAGTACTTC	CASSPRDRGSQEQYF
TRBJ1-6	.	many	TRBV20-1	TGCAGTGCTAGAGAGGTCTCAAATTCACCCCTCCACTTT	CSAREVSNSPLHF
TRBJ2-1	.	many	TRBV6-2/TRBV6-3	TGTGCCAGCAGTTACGCGACATACAATGAGCAGTTCTTC	CASSYATYNEQFF
TRBJ2-1	TRBD2	many	TRBV11-2	TGTGCCAGCAGCCTCGACAGGGGCGACGGGACTAGCGGGAGAGTCAATGAGCAGTTCTTC	CASSLDRGDGTSGRVNEQFF
TRBJ1-1	.	many	TRBV3-1	TGTGCCAGCAGCCAAGGCAGGGGATGGACTGAAGCTTTCTTT	CASSQGRGWTEAFF
TRBJ2-7	TRBD2	many	TRBV13	TGTGCCAGCAGCTTACGACTAGCGGGAAACGAGCAGTACTTC	CASSLRLAGNEQYF
TRBJ2-6	.	few	TRBV18	TGTGCCAGCTCACCAAATGACTCAGGGCGTTCGTTTGGGGCCAACGTCCTGACTTTC	CASSPNDSGRSFGANVLTF
TRBJ2-5	.	.	TRBV10-3	TGTGCCATCAGTCAGCTGGGACTTCAAGAGACCCAGTACTTC	CAISQLGLQETQYF
TRBJ2-1	TRBD2	many	TRBV30	TGTGCCTGGAGAATAGCGGGAGGCGATGAGCAGTTCTTC	CAWRIAGGDEQFF
TRBJ1-5	TRBD1	.	TRBV5-6	TGTGCCAGCAGCTTGTGGGGGACAGGGGGCAGTCAGCCCCAGCATTTT	CASSLWGTGGSQPQHF
TRBJ2-5	TRBD2	once	TRBV27	TGTGCCAGCAAAGTTACCGGGACTAGCGGGAAAGAGACCCAGTACTTC	CASKVTGTSGKETQYF
TRBJ1-1	.	many	TRBV3-1	TGTGCCAGCAGCCACCTAGGACCGATGGCAGCTTTCTTT	CASSHLGPMAAFF
TRBJ2-2	.	many	TRBV2	TGTGCCAGCAGTTTCGGGGGGCGCGGGGCCGGGGAGCTGTTTTTT	CASSFGGRGAGELFF
TRBJ2-5	.	many	TRBV20-1	TGCAGTGCTAGAGATCTGGGGGAGGCGACCCAGTACTTC	CSARDLGEATQYF
TRBJ1-6	.	many	TRBV20-1	TGCAGTGCTAGAGATCTTTGGACGAAAAGGTCCTATAATTCACCCCTCCACTTT	CSARDLWTKRSYNSPLHF
TRBJ1-1	.	many	TRBV10-3	TGTGCCCTAATCGGGGGAAACACTGAAGCTTTCTTT	CALIGGNTEAFF
TRBJ2-1	TRBD2	many	TRBV9	TGTGCCAGCAGCGTCCTGTCTAGCGGTAATGAGCAGTTCTTC	CASSVLSSGNEQFF
TRBJ1-4	.	many	TRBV20-1	TGCAGTGCTAGAAGAAATACTAATGAAAAACTGTTTTTT	CSARRNTNEKLFF
TRBJ2-1	TRBD2	many	TRBV6-1	TGTGCCAGCATCTTTTCCAGGAGCGGGAGAAGAGGGGACAATGAGCAGTTCTTC	CASIFSRSGRRGDNEQFF
TRBJ2-2	.	many	TRBV13	TGTGCCAGCACCTTGAACACCGGGGAGCTGTTTTTT	CASTLNTGELFF
TRBJ2-7	.	many	TRBV9	TGTGCCAGCAGCGCCGCCTACGAGCAGTACTTC	CASSAAYEQYF
TRBJ2-5	.	many	TRBV5-1	TGCGCCAGCAGCTCAGATGCGGGTTACCAAGAGACCCAGTACTTC	CASSSDAGYQETQYF
TRBJ2-1	TRBD2	many	TRBV27	TGTGCCAGCTCGACTAGCGGGAGGGCTGGGGATGAGCAGTTCTTC	CASSTSGRAGDEQFF
TRBJ2-1	.	few	TRBV7-3	TGTGCCAGCAGCCGGGACGGGGGTTCCTACAATGAGCAGTTCTTC	CASSRDGGSYNEQFF
TRBJ1-2	TRBD1	many	TRBV2	TGTGCCAGCAGTCCGGGACAGACCTATGGCTACACCTTC	CASSPGQTYGYTF